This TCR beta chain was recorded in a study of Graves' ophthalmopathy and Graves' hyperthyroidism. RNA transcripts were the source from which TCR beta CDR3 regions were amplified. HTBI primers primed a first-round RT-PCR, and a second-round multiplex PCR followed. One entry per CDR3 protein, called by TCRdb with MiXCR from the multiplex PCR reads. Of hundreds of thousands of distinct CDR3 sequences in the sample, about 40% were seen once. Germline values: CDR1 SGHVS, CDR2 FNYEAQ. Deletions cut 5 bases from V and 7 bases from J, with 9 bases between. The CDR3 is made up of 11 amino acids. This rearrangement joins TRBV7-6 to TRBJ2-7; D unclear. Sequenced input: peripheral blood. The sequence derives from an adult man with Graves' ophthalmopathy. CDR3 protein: CASSPVVEQYF. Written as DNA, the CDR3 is TGTGCCAGCAGCCCTGTCGTGGAGCAGTACTTC.